This entry lists 9 T cell receptor beta chains sequenced from one sample in a study of T cell changes during pregnancy in multiple sclerosis. TCRdb's copy holds only in-frame clones and misses some; the assay was immunoSEQ multiplex PCR. The data hold tens of thousands of clones, with 70% to 90% observed a single time. Sequences were derived from CD8+ T cells from peripheral blood mononuclear cells, sampled before pregnancy. Receptor source: a female donor with multiple sclerosis, enrolled in a pregnancy study.

The chain is built from TRBV2 and TRBJ2-1; no clear D. With 8 bases removed from V and 4 bases from J, the gap between germline ends came to 9 bases. The V gene's germline CDR1 is SNHLY and CDR2 FYNNEI. The CDR3 covers 12 residues. The CDR3 reads CASLTGYNEQFF. The CDR3 DNA reads as TGTGCCAGCTTGACTGGATACAATGAGCAGTTCTTC.

CDR3 loop: CASSYPGLALNEQFF. The DNA of the CDR3 is TGTGCCAGCAGTTACCCGGGACTGGCCCTCAATGAGCAGTTCTTC. The rearrangement uses TRBV6-5 and TRBJ2-1, with D tentatively TRBD2 (6 bases). V dropped 2 bases and J dropped 6 bases, with 14 bases sitting between them. Germline V gene sequence: CDR1 MNHEY, CDR2 SVGAGI. The CDR3 extends over 15 amino acids.

This clone was recorded once. The chain uses TRBV30 and TRBJ2-5, with TRBD2 identical over 14 bases. CDR3 size: 16 residues. V shed 3 bases, J shed 5 bases, and the junction held 8 bases outside the gene matches. Germline V CDR1 and CDR2: GTSNPN, SVGIG (reference sequence). CDR3 nucleotide sequence: TGTGCCTGGAGCGGACTAGCGGGGGGTGTGGATGAGACCCAGTACTTC. This codes for CAWSGLAGGVDETQYF.

The J gene is TRBJ1-4, the V gene TRBV6-4; 8 bases align to TRBD1. Unmatched junction bases numbered 12, after V lost 8 bases and J lost 7 bases. There are 15 residues in the CDR3. Germline V gene data show CDR1 as MRHNA and CDR2 as SNTAGT. The CDR3 here is CASARTPDRGEKLFF. CDR3 sequence (DNA): TGTGCCAGCGCCCGGACCCCTGACAGGGGTGAAAAACTGTTTTTT.

The J gene is TRBJ2-7, the V gene TRBV5-6; TRBD2 is a possible D gene (6 bases). In germline, CDR1 is SGHDT, CDR2 YYEEEE. The length of the CDR3 is 14 residues. V was trimmed by 2 bases and J by 3 bases, leaving 12 bases between them. In DNA, the CDR3 is TGTGCCAGCAGCTTACCGAAGACTAGCTACGAGCAGTACTTC. Residues: CASSLPKTSYEQYF.

The chain joins TRBV29-1 to TRBJ1-1; 7 bases align to TRBD1. Germline V gene sequence: CDR1 SQVTM, CDR2 ANQGSEA. This CDR3 is built from 12 residues. The junction had 7 bases not matched to a gene; V was cut back by 5 bases and J by 7 bases. The CDR3 coding sequence is TGCAGCGTTAGGGACAGCGAACTTGAAGCTTTCTTT. Translated, it gives CSVRDSELEAFF.

V usage is TRBV6-4 and J usage is TRBJ2-2; TRBD2 matches 8 bases. CDR1 MRHNA and CDR2 SNTAGT come from the germline V gene. V gave up 0 bases and J gave up 3 bases; unmatched junction bases: 0. The CDR3 is 15 residues long. The CDR3 reads CASSDSGGDTGELFF. The CDR3 region has the DNA TGTGCCAGCAGTGACTCCGGGGGGGACACCGGGGAGCTGTTTTTT.

The table lists this clone with a count of one. This sequence joins TRBV16 and TRBJ1-5; D is undetermined. In germline, CDR1 is KGHSY, CDR2 FQNENV. The CDR3 is 14 amino acids. Trimming took 2 bases from V and 6 from J, leaving 11 bases between them. CDR3 in DNA: TGTGCCAGCAGCCAACCCGATGCCAGTCAGCCCCAGCATTTT. Translated: CASSQPDASQPQHF.

Only one count was recorded for this clone. The genes are TRBV6-4 and TRBJ2-3; 8 nucleotides agree with TRBD2. The V and J ends lost 4 bases and 6 bases, in that order; junction bases with no gene match: 6. This CDR3 is built from 14 residues. The germline gives CDR1 MRHNA, CDR2 SNTAGT. CDR3 bases: TGTGCCAGCAGTGTTAGCGGGGCCCTGGATACGCAGTATTTT. Translation gives CASSVSGALDTQYF.